These 18 T cell receptor beta chains share one sample of origin, sequenced in a study of CXCR3-negative and CXCR3-positive naive CD8 T cells. Via 5' RACE with UMI labels, TRB cDNA libraries were prepared. TCRdb reanalyzed the 5' RACE reads, giving one entry per CDR3 protein sequence and no DNA. The record lists approximately 8,100 distinct CDR3 sequences, of which the ten most abundant hold about 2.4%. The source material was naive CXCR3- CD8+ T cells from blood. The subset here: CD45RO-CCR7+CD27+CD95- naive CD8+ T cells lacking CXCR3 (TNR3-). These receptors came from a human donor in good health. Some clones in this sample may be carry-over from other donors' samples.

CDR3 residues: CASSTGVNTEAFF. The chain combines TRBV19 with TRBJ1-1. Per the germline V gene, CDR1 is LNHDA and CDR2 is SQIVND (reference sequence). The CDR3 is 13 residues long. Combining the CDR3 with reference TRBV19 and TRBJ1-1 gives the whole variable domain DGGITQSPKYLFRKEGQNVTLSCEQNLNHDAMYWYRQDPGQGLRLIYYSQIVNDFQKGDIAEGYSVSREKKESFPLTVTSAQKNPTAFYLCASSTGVNTEAFFGQGTRLTVV.

This chain uses TRBV18 with TRBJ1-1. This CDR3 has 13 amino acids. Germline assignment: CDR1 KGHSH and CDR2 LQKENI. CDR3 loop: CASSPLADREAFF.

This chain uses TRBV29-1 with TRBJ2-7; TCRdb lists TRBD2, though no DNA is available to test this call. The length of the CDR3 is 15 residues. Germline V lookup: CDR1 SQVTM, CDR2 ANQGSEA. The CDR3 reads CSVVGLAGLTYEQYF.

V usage is TRBV29-1 and J usage is TRBJ1-4. Germline CDR1 and CDR2: SQVTM and ANQGSEA. The CDR3 has 13 amino acids. This CDR3 reads CSVFGSTNEKLFF. Full variable domain (outside the CDR3, taken from reference TRBV29-1 and TRBJ1-4): SAVISQKPSRDICQRGTSLTIQCQVDSQVTMMFWYRQQPGQSLTLIATANQGSEATYESGFVIDKFPISRPNLTFSTLTVSNMSPEDSSIYLCSVFGSTNEKLFFGSGTQLSVL.

V gene TRBV4-1 combines with J gene TRBJ2-1. The CDR3 spans 15 residues. Looked up from germline, CDR1 is MGHRA and CDR2 is YSYEKL. The CDR3 sequence: CASSQEPDGYNEQFF.

This clonotype is classed as medium-sized by frequency. This chain joins TRBV29-1 and TRBJ1-1; TCRdb designates TRBD1, a call that cannot be tested without DNA. The CDR3 sequence is 13 residues long. Germline V gene lookup returns CDR1 SQVTM and CDR2 ANQGSEA. The CDR3 reads CSALDRQGSEAFF.

This chain connects TRBV7-3 to TRBJ2-3. The CDR3 runs to 15 residues. The germline V gene encodes CDR1 SGHTA and CDR2 FQGTGA. CDR3: CASSLTSGYTDTQYF.

The CDR3 protein is CASSFLGQGSYGYTF. The rearrangement joins TRBV11-3 to TRBJ1-2; no DNA is available, so the TRBD1 call from TCRdb remains unchecked. The CDR3 spans 15 residues. Germline V lookup: CDR1 SGHNT, CDR2 YENEEA.

The chain couples TRBV5-6 to TRBJ2-3; TCRdb gives TRBD1 as the D gene, but with no DNA this cannot be confirmed. In germline, CDR1 is SGHDT, CDR2 YYEEEE. The CDR3 is made up of 15 amino acids. CDR3 loop: CASSSGLGPTDTQYF.

Considering frequency, this clonotype is medium-sized (0.01 to 0.1%). The chain joins TRBV28 to TRBJ2-1; TCRdb selects TRBD1, and the lack of DNA leaves this call unchecked. There are 13 residues in the CDR3. Germline V gene lookup returns CDR1 MDHEN and CDR2 SYDVKM. The CDR3 loop is CASMPGGVYEQFF.

V and J are TRBV20-1 and TRBJ2-1; TCRdb proposes TRBD2, but this gene call is untestable without DNA. The V gene's germline CDR1 is DFQATT and CDR2 SNEGSKA (reference sequence). The CDR3 has 12 residues. Here the CDR3 reads CSASHSGSEQFF.

The chain has TRBV29-1 and TRBJ2-5; TCRdb's D call of TRBD1 is untestable without DNA. CDR1 and CDR2 (germline): SQVTM, ANQGSEA. There are 13 residues in the CDR3. The CDR3 sequence is CTALEGGVETQYF.

V usage is TRBV20-1 and J usage is TRBJ2-7. This CDR3 has 15 amino acids. Germline V CDR1 and CDR2: DFQATT, SNEGSKA (reference sequence). Here the CDR3 reads CSATIRTSSSYEQYF.

This chain links TRBV7-9 with TRBJ2-1. Germline-derived CDR1 and CDR2 are SEHNR and FQNEAQ (reference sequence). CDR3 length: 14 residues. CDR3 sequence: CASSSTRETNEQFF.

J is TRBJ2-1 and V is TRBV11-2. Germline V lookup: CDR1 SGHAT, CDR2 FQNNGV. The CDR3 runs to 16 residues. CDR3 sequence reads: CASSLEWSGLYNEQFF.

This rearrangement joins TRBV27 to TRBJ2-7. The CDR3 contains 13 residues. CDR1 MNHEY and CDR2 SMNVEV come from the germline V gene (reference sequence). The CDR3 protein is CASSLRRAYEQYF.

The chain couples TRBV14 to TRBJ2-5; TCRdb selects TRBD2, and the lack of DNA leaves this call unchecked. This CDR3 is built from 18 residues. CDR1 and CDR2 (germline): SGHDN, FVKESK. The CDR3 region is CASSPRQGLAGPAVTQYF.

The J gene is TRBJ2-1, the V gene TRBV29-1; TCRdb designates TRBD2, a call that cannot be tested without DNA. Looked up from germline, CDR1 is SQVTM and CDR2 is ANQGSEA. The CDR3 consists of 13 residues. CDR3 protein: CSVWARGSDEQFF.